The present entry profiles one TCR beta chain with its context. The antigen is unknown. Germline CDR1 is MNHEY and CDR2 is SVGEGT. Trimming cost V 2 bases and J 7 bases, with 9 bases left between them. This CDR3 contains 13 residues. These data belong to a study of T cell responses to AZD1222 COVID-19 vaccine. Points from the study as a whole: The span of vaccine-associated CD4 TCRs extended across spike, with dominance at 160-218 and 743-854.

TCRdb's copy holds only in-frame clones and misses some; the assay was immunoSEQ multiplex PCR. Of 150,000 or so clones listed, more than 75% are singletons. The clonotype originates from an adult who received the AZD1222 COVID-19 vaccine. Sequenced material: peripheral blood, taken 28 days after the second AZD1222 dose. The chain is built from TRBV6-2 or TRBV6-3 and TRBJ1-5; no reliable D call. CDR3 amino acids: CASSYGGRQPQHF. In DNA form, the CDR3 reads TGTGCCAGCAGTTACGGAGGGAGGCAGCCCCAGCATTTT.